The sequence of this T cell receptor (beta chain) was determined in a study of early T cells in non-severe SARS-CoV-2 infection. Study-wide results and limits: The matching step, a VDJdb search, favored anti-spike CD8 responses and missed private and CD4 specificities.

Individual cDNA molecules carried attached unique molecular identifiers. TCRdb re-called the 5' RACE reads through MiXCR, storing one row per CDR3 protein. The sample shows some 42,000 distinct CDR3 sequences, approximately 6.2% of them seen only once. The sample holds many counts of this clonotype. Its specificity is unknown. Sample: whole blood, taken at baseline. The receptor was derived from an adult who was a healthcare worker with PCR-confirmed SARS-CoV-2 infection or an uninfected control (not recorded which).

CDR3 nucleotide sequence: TGCAGCGTTGGGACAGATACGCAGTATTTT. Translated, it gives CSVGTDTQYF. The chain links TRBV29-1 to TRBJ2-3; D unclear. The V end lost 4 bases, the J end lost 3 bases, and 2 bases lay between the germline ends. Germline V lookup: CDR1 SQVTM, CDR2 ANQGSEA. The length of the CDR3 is 10 residues.